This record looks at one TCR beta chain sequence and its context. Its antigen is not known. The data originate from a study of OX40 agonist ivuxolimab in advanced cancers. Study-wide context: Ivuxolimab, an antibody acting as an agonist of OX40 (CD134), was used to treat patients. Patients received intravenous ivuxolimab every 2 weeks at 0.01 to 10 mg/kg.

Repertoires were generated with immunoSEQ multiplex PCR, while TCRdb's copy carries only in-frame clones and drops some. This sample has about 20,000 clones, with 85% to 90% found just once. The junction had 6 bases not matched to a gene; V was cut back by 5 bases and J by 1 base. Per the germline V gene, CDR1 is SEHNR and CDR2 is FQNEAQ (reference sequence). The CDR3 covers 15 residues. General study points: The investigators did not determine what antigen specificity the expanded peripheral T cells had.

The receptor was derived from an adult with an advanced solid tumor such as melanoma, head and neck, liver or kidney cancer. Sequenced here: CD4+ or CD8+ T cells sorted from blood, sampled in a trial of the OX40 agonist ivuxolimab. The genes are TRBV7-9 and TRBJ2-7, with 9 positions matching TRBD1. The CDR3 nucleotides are TGTGCCAGCAGCGAATACGGGACAGGGTCCTACGAGCAGTACTTC. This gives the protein CASSEYGTGSYEQYF.